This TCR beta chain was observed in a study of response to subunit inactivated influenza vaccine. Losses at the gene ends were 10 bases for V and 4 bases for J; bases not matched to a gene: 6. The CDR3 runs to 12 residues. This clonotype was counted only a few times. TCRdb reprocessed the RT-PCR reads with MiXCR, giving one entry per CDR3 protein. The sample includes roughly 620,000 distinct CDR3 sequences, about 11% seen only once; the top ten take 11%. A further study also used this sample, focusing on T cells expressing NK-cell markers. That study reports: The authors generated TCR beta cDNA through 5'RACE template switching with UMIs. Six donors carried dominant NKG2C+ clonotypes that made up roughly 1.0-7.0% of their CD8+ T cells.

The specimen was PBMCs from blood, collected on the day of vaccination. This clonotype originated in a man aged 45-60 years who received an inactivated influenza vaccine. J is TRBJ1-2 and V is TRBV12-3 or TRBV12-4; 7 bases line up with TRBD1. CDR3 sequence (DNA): TGTGCCACCAAACAGGGGACCTATGGCTACACCTTC. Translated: CATKQGTYGYTF.